This T cell receptor beta chain is drawn from a study of identical twins. Study-level results: With monozygotic twins, out-of-frame TCR alpha sharing exceeded what models estimated.

TCRdb independently ran MiXCR on the 5' RACE reads; one entry per CDR3 protein. Seen here are approximately 500,000 distinct CDR3 sequences, roughly 24% observed once, and the top ten hold approximately 2.9%. As regards this clonotype: Its target is unknown.

The sample was also reused in another study, on T cells expressing NK-cell markers. That study adds: The share of CD8+ T cells held by dominant NKG2C+ clonotypes was about 1.0-7.5% in several donors.

This sequence was found in a woman aged 18 to 35 in good health. Material for sequencing was CD4+ T cells sorted from blood.

Here the CDR3 DNA reads TGTGCCAGCAGCTTAGGGTCAATAGCGGGGGGGCTCAACGAGCAGTACTTC. Amino acid sequence: CASSLGSIAGGLNEQYF. The chain uses TRBV7-9 and TRBJ2-7; 11 bases match TRBD2. Trimming removed 1 base from V and 5 bases from J; junction bases left unmatched: 10. The germline gives CDR1 SEHNR, CDR2 FQNEAQ (reference sequence). CDR3 length: 17 residues.